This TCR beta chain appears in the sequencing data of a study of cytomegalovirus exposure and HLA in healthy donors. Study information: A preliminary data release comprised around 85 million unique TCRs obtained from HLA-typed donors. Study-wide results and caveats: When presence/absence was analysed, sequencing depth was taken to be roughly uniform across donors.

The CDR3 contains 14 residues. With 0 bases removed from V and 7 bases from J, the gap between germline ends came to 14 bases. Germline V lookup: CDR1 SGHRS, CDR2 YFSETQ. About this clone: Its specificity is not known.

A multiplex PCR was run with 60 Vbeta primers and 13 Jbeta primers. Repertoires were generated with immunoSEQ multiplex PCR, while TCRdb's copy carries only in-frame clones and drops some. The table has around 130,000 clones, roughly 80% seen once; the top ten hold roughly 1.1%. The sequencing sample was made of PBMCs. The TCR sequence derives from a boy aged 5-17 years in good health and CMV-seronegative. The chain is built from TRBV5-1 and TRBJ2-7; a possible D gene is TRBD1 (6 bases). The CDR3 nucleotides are TGCGCCAGCAGCTTGGCCCAGGGGAGACGGGAGCAGTACTTC. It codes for CASSLAQGRREQYF. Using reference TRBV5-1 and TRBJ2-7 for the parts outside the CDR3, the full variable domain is KAGVTQTPRYLIKTRGQQVTLSCSPISGHRSVSWYQQTPGQGLQFLFEYFSETQRNKGNFPGRFSGRQFSNSRSEMNVSTLELGDSALYLCASSLAQGRREQYFGPGTRLTVT.